The present T cell receptor (beta chain) was sequenced within a study of cytomegalovirus exposure and HLA in healthy donors. Study-wide context: An earlier analysis found fewer than 140 million unique TCR beta sequences from about 190 million T cells. Study outcomes and limitations: A later analysis found TCR association rates differed by HLA locus, highest for DRB1 and lowest for HLA-C. As confirmed in vitro, a few CMV-associated chains were specific for CMV antigens. HLA alleles were associated with 17,000 or so TCR beta sequences in a later analysis at 0.05 false discovery rate.

Remarks on this clone: The antigen is unknown.

The PCR had 60 Vbeta and 13 Jbeta primers. Clones were sequenced by immunoSEQ multiplex PCR, and TCRdb holds only the in-frame ones, with some missing. Here the sample spans about 190,000 clones, about three quarters being singletons. Sequenced input: PBMCs. This sequence was found in a woman in her 40s in good health and CMV-seronegative.

The DNA of the CDR3 is TGTGCCAGCAGCCGGGACAGCCGGAACACCGGGGAGCTGTTTTTT. It is translated as CASSRDSRNTGELFF. The gene calls are TRBV7-2 and TRBJ2-2; TRBD1 matches 7 bases. CDR1 and CDR2 (germline): SGHTA, FQGNSA. The V and J ends lost 5 bases and 1 base, in that order; junction bases with no gene match: 4. The CDR3 has 15 residues.